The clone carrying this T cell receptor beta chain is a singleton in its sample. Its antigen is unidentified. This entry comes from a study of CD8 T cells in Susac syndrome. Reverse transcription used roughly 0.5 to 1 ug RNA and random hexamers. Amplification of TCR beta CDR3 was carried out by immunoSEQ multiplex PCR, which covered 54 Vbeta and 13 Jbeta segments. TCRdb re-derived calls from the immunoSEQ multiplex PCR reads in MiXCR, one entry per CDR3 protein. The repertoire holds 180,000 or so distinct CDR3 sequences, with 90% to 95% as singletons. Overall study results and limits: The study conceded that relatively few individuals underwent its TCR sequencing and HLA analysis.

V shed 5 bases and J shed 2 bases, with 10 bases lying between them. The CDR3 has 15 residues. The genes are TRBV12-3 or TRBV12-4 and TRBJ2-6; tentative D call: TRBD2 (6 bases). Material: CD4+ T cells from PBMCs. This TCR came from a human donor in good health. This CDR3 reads CASSSRGTGANVLTF. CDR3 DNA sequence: TGTGCCAGCAGTAGCCGGGGGACTGGGGCCAACGTCCTGACTTTC.